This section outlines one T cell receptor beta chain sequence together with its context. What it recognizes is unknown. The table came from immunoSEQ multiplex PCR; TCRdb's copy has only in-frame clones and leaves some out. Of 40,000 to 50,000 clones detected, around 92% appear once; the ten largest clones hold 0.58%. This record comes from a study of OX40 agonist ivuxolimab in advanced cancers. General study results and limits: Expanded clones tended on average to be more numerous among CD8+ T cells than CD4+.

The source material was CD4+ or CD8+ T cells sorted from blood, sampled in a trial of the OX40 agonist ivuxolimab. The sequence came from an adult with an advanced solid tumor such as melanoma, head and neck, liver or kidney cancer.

The CDR3, as DNA: TGTGCCAGCAGCTTGGAAGGGGGGCTGGCTAATGAAAAACTGTTTTTT. Encoded protein: CASSLEGGLANEKLFF. The V and J genes are TRBV5-4 and TRBJ1-4; D is possibly TRBD1 (6 bases). Trimming removed 0 bases at V and 3 bases at J, with 12 bases between. The CDR3 has 16 residues. Germline CDR1 SGHNT, CDR2 YYREEE (reference sequence).